The sequence of this T cell receptor beta chain was determined in a study of T cell responses to AZD1222 COVID-19 vaccine (dated by TCRdb to about 2021). About the full investigation: A total of 233 trial participants underwent TCR sequencing, of whom 207 had received two doses of AZD1222 and around 26 had received two doses of the MenACWY control vaccine. Enrollment into the trials was organized by age into subgroups of 18-55, 56-69 and 70-plus years, and those subgroups contained roughly 140, 27 and 60 TCR-sequenced participants, respectively. The paper as a whole reports these results and caveats: Conclusions about previously exposed vaccinees are limited, since just five or six AZD1222 recipients were seropositive for SARS-CoV-2 at baseline. Because no day 14 peak-response samples were available, the repertoires could be characterized only after the peak T cell response. In the small 56-69-year group, the increase in depth fell short of significance, most likely because of low power. Nearly half of unique spike-specific TCRs reportedly recognized epitopes outside regions mutated in the B.1.351 and B.1.1.7 variants. After two AZD1222 doses, both the breadth and the depth of spike-specific TCRs were significantly higher than at day 0 and than in MenACWY recipients. CD4 TCRs associated with the vaccine covered the entire spike protein, and the dominant responses were in regions 160-218 and 743-854. Most participants were white British and females outnumbered males, and the authors suggested that clonal diversity may have been underestimated.

The germline V gene encodes CDR1 MNHEY and CDR2 SMNVEV (reference sequence). Cut back by 4 bases and 0 bases, the V and J ends lie 8 bases apart. Measured from the cysteine to the phenylalanine, the CDR3 is 14 residues long. Only the CDR3 DNA stays, 42 bases, in frame from base 1. Points on this clone: Its antigen has not been determined. It has no much larger one-base neighbor in the sample; base qualities were not kept.

The CDR3 regions of human TCRbeta chains were subjected to immunosequencing. The authors processed their data as follows. TCRs in the repertoires were matched against a reference library of SARS-CoV-2-specific TCRs that had been generated with the MIRA antigen-specificity platform. Breadth meant the fraction of unique TCRs that were SARS-CoV-2-associated, whereas depth meant the fraction of total T cells that were SARS-CoV-2-associated. Using the MIRA data, each spike-specific TCR was mapped to the spike region that the TCR reacts to and placed in a CD4 or CD8 class. Log10-transformed breadth and depth values were compared by one-way ANOVA with Sidak's multiple comparisons tests. Imported from immuneACCESS, the table was reduced by TCRdb to in-frame sequences with V and J called. These copies leave out some clones; in studies compared against another copy, an unresolved V gene accounts for under half, and the cause of the remainder is not known. V, J and clone size are those of that table, while D and trimming were read from the DNA. Recorded for this sample are 120,000 to 150,000 clones; 80% to 95% of them occurred a single time. The top ten clones comprise under 4.5% of the sample.

This specimen's time point label, per the study, means: about 28 days (+/-7) after the second vaccine dose. AZD1222 recipients given second doses at about 4 weeks or at about 12 weeks were pooled, since spike-specific TCR depth and breadth were not found to differ between the two schedules. Vaccinee samples were obtained from the UK trials COV001 and COV002, which included a single-blind randomized controlled phase 2/3 trial of AZD1222 (ChAdOx1 nCoV-19) in healthy adults. For TCRbeta chain sequencing, PBMC samples from trial participants were taken at day 0 and at day 28 after the second dose. Sequences were derived from peripheral blood, sampled 28 days after the second AZD1222 dose. The chain couples TRBV27 to TRBJ2-3; too little of a D gene remains to name it. The TCR sequence derives from an adult who received the AZD1222 COVID-19 vaccine. The CDR3 here reads CASSWLTSTDTQYF. In nucleotides, the sequence is TGTGCCAGCAGTTGGCTGACTAGCACAGATACGCAGTATTTT.